Detailed here is one T cell receptor beta chain. Its target antigen remains unknown. No base-level quality is on record; no much larger clone is a single base apart. The germline V gene encodes CDR1 SEHNR and CDR2 FQNEAQ (reference sequence). Trimming costs V 6 bases and J 5 bases, and their ends lie 13 bases apart. Its CDR3 holds 13 amino acids, cysteine through phenylalanine. The read is trimmed to its CDR3 DNA, 39 bases read in frame from base 1. Library method: PCR. Data came from an Illumina HiSeq 2500. TCR library preparation used molecular barcoding, with unique molecular identifiers applied to normalize quantification of the TCRbeta repertoire. Through fastp at Q25 and MiXCR, TCRdb rebuilt clones from the public reads, retaining in-frame beta chains. Under each unique CDR3 protein, matching rows form one entry showing the most common genes and DNA. The sample includes hundreds of thousands of distinct CDR3 sequences, with around 13% observed a single time. The leading ten clones occupy 0.79% of the sample.

The source of the sample is a study of T-cell reconstitution after alpha-beta-depleted transplantation in children (dated by TCRdb to 2016 to 2017). With respect to the entire study: Using TCR repertoire profiling, the study quantitatively followed how T-cell immune reconstitution unfolded in children after TCRalphabeta/CD19-depleted allogeneic hematopoietic cell transplantation.

The sample's treatment or condition label is to be understood as: allogeneic hematopoietic cell transplantation with graft depleted of TCRalphabeta T cells and CD19 B cells. The transplant recipients were children given TCRalphabeta/CD19-depleted allogeneic hematopoietic cell grafts. On the study overall, not on this receptor specifically: Hyperexpanded clone frequencies declined over subsequent months; after one year, T-cell counts and TCRbeta diversity were mostly attributed to newly produced T cells. About two months after transplant, the apparently early recovery of alphabetaT-cell counts reportedly depended on just several hundred clones that had expanded rapidly and came from non-depleted graft cells. In some patients, the high TCRbeta diversity seen at day 60 was put down to recipient T cells and intrathymic progenitors that had survived conditioning.

The sequence derives from a girl aged 2 to 10 with congenital amegakaryocytic thrombocytopenia, due to receive a stem cell transplant. Recombination connected TRBV7-9 to TRBJ1-1, and TRBD1 may be the D gene, going by 5 matching bases. The sequencing here drew on PBMCs, taken before TCRalphabeta/CD19-depleted stem cell transplant. This receptor carries the CDR3 CASRGTTETEAFF. The DNA reads as follows: TGTGCCAGCAGAGGGACGACGGAGACTGAAGCTTTCTTT. The CDR3, completed at both ends by the reference TRBV7-9 and TRBJ1-1 genes, gives the full variable domain DTGVSQNPRHKITKRGQNVTFRCDPISEHNRLYWYRQTLGQGPEFLTYFQNEAQLEKSRLLSDRFSAERPKGSFSTLEIQRTEQGDSAMYLCASRGTTETEAFFGQGTRLTVV.